The 19 T cell receptor beta chains reported below all come from one sample, sequenced in a study of cytomegalovirus exposure and HLA in healthy donors. PCR primers comprised 60 Vbeta and 13 Jbeta primers. Generated by immunoSEQ multiplex PCR, the TCRdb table keeps only in-frame clones and is missing some. The sample has some 180,000 clones, 77% seen once. Specimen: PBMCs. The receptors come from an older woman in good health and CMV-seropositive.

The V gene is TRBV5-6, the J gene TRBJ1-4, with 8 bases aligning to TRBD1. Unmatched junction bases numbered 9, after V lost 3 bases and J lost 8 bases. This CDR3 has 15 amino acids. CDR1 is SGHDT, CDR2 YYEEEE, per germline. The CDR3 region is CASSWGQGAGEKLFF. The CDR3 DNA sequence: TGTGCCAGCAGCTGGGGGCAGGGGGCAGGAGAAAAACTGTTTTTT.

The count of this clone is one. The chain recombines TRBV2 with TRBJ1-5, with 10 bases identical to TRBD1. The CDR3 consists of 15 residues. Germline-derived CDR1 and CDR2 are SNHLY and FYNNEI. V lost 6 bases and J lost 7; bases outside the gene matches: 9. The CDR3 region has the DNA TGTGCCAGCAGGCCCGGGACAGGGGAAGGACAGCCCCAGCATTTT. Encoded protein: CASRPGTGEGQPQHF.

This clone occurred a few times. The chain combines TRBV5-1 with TRBJ2-7; a possible D gene is TRBD2 (6 bases). V was pared by 0 bases and J by 2 bases, with 15 bases between. This CDR3 region has 16 residues. The germline V gene has CDR1 SGHRS and CDR2 YFSETQ. This CDR3 is CASSLEGWDSAYEQYF. CDR3 in DNA: TGCGCCAGCAGCTTGGAGGGTTGGGACTCAGCCTACGAGCAGTACTTC.

The chain links TRBV6-5 to TRBJ1-2; no clear D. Per the germline V gene, CDR1 is MNHEY and CDR2 is SVGAGI. This CDR3 region has 15 residues. V was trimmed by 7 bases and J by 4 bases, leaving 19 bases between them. DNA for the CDR3: TGTGCCAGCACGGAGGGTGATGGACGGACCTATGGCTACACCTTC. Encoded protein: CASTEGDGRTYGYTF.

The V and J genes are TRBV7-3 and TRBJ2-1, with 7 positions matching TRBD2. V lost 1 base to trimming and J lost 4 bases; unmatched junction nucleotides: 4. CDR3 length: 15 amino acids. Germline CDR1 and CDR2: SGHTA and FQGTGA. CDR3 DNA sequence: TGTGCCAGCAGCTTAAGGGACTACCCATACAATGAGCAGTTCTTC. This gives the protein CASSLRDYPYNEQFF.

The V and J genes are TRBV7-9 and TRBJ1-2; 9 nucleotides line up with TRBD1. V trimming: 5 bases; J trimming: 4 bases; junction bases outside the gene matches: 11. This CDR3 has 16 amino acids. Germline CDR1 and CDR2: SEHNR and FQNEAQ (reference sequence). This chain's CDR3 is CASSEGQGQSIYGYTF. The CDR3 bases are TGTGCCAGCAGCGAGGGACAGGGTCAGTCGATCTATGGCTACACCTTC.

As to this clone: Other DNA sequences within the sample encode an identical CDR3. This chain connects TRBV7-2 to TRBJ1-5; the match to TRBD1 covers 7 bases. Germline V gene data show CDR1 as SGHTA and CDR2 as FQGNSA. The J segment lost 1 base and the V segment lost 6 bases, leaving 9 bases of the junction unmatched. The CDR3 is 16 amino acids. The CDR3 DNA is TGTGCCAGCAGTACCTCGACAGGGAGCAGCAATCAGCCCCAGCATTTT. Protein sequence: CASSTSTGSSNQPQHF. Full variable domain (outside the CDR3, taken from reference TRBV7-2 and TRBJ1-5): GAGVSQSPSNKVTEKGKDVELRCDPISGHTALYWYRQSLGQGLEFLIYFQGNSAPDKSGLPSDRFSAERTGGSVSTLTIQRTQQEDSAVYLCASSTSTGSSNQPQHFGDGTRLSIL.

Notes on this clone: A far larger clone is one nucleotide away, so this likely arose from a read error. This same CDR3 is encoded by further DNA sequences in the sample. The chain joins TRBV6-6 to TRBJ2-3; TRBD2 matches at 11 bases. J lost 5 bases, V lost 6 bases, and 4 bases had no gene match. This CDR3 contains 14 residues. Germline V gene data show CDR1 as MNHNY and CDR2 as SVGAGI (reference sequence). CDR3 bases: TGTGCCAGCAGCACTAGCGGGGGTTTAGATACGCAGTATTTT. Protein: CASSTSGGLDTQYF.

The J gene is TRBJ1-1, the V gene TRBV11-2, with 8 nucleotides matching TRBD1. The CDR3 has 14 residues. In germline, CDR1 is SGHAT, CDR2 FQNNGV. J gave up 1 base and V 5 bases, and 3 bases lay outside the gene matches. CDR3 sequence reads: CASSKDRGNTEAFF. The CDR3 region has the DNA TGTGCCAGCAGCAAAGACAGGGGGAACACTGAAGCTTTCTTT.

This chain joins TRBV25-1 and TRBJ2-5; tentatively, D is TRBD1 (5 bases). Germline CDR1 is MGHDK and CDR2 is SYGVNS. The CDR3 totals 15 residues. The germline V and J ends were trimmed by 0 bases and 1 base, with 9 bases remaining between them. The CDR3 region is CASSEYRQGQETQYF. The CDR3 DNA reads TGTGCCAGCAGTGAATACAGGCAGGGCCAAGAGACCCAGTACTTC. Filled out from reference TRBV25-1 and TRBJ2-5, the complete variable domain reads EADIYQTPRYLVIGTGKKITLECSQTMGHDKMYWYQQDPGMELHLIHYSYGVNSTEKGDLSSESTVSRIRTEHFPLTLESARPSHTSQYLCASSEYRQGQETQYFGPGTRLLVL.

This clone showed up just once. The sample has other DNA sequences that encode this CDR3 too. The rearrangement joins TRBV7-3 to TRBJ2-1; 9 nucleotides align to TRBD1. The trim removed 2 bases at V and 4 bases at J, leaving 3 bases unmatched. Germline V gene lookup returns CDR1 SGHTA and CDR2 FQGTGA. There are 15 residues in the CDR3. CDR3 coding DNA: TGTGCCAGCAGCTTATCCGGGACAGGGTACAATGAGCAGTTCTTC. Protein sequence: CASSLSGTGYNEQFF. The entire variable domain, with the rest obtained from reference TRBV7-3 and TRBJ2-1, is as follows: GAGVSQTPSNKVTEKGKYVELRCDPISGHTALYWYRQSLGQGPEFLIYFQGTGAADDSGLPNDRFFAVRPEGSVSTLKIQRTERGDSAVYLCASSLSGTGYNEQFFGPGTRLTVL.

Regarding this clone: At one boundary the junction diverges from the germline segment, which might be a read error. The chain is built from TRBV6-6 and TRBJ2-4, with D uncertain. CDR3 length: 15 residues. CDR1 and CDR2 from the germline V gene are MNHNY and SVGAGI (reference sequence). CDR3 in DNA: TGTGCCAGCAGTTACCCCGCCCAGGAACGAAACAGTCAGTACTTC. It encodes CASSYPAQERNSQYF.

This clone has a single count. The genes are TRBV7-2 and TRBJ1-4; D gene ambiguous. The CDR3 is 15 amino acids. Germline lookup yields CDR1 SGHTA and CDR2 FQGNSA. Deletions cut 1 base from V and 0 bases from J, with 6 bases between. CDR3 bases: TGTGCCAGCAGCTTAGTAACAGCAACTAATGAAAAACTGTTTTTT. This codes for CASSLVTATNEKLFF.

The chain links TRBV2 to TRBJ1-5, with a weak D call TRBD1 (5 bases). Deletions cut 3 bases from V and 0 bases from J, with 12 bases between. The CDR3 runs 16 residues. From germline, CDR1 is SNHLY and CDR2 FYNNEI. CDR3 nucleotide sequence: TGTGCCAGCAGTGACAGGGCAGGGTATAGCAATCAGCCCCAGCATTTT. Translation gives CASSDRAGYSNQPQHF.

V gene TRBV30 combines with J gene TRBJ2-5, with 8 bases lining up with TRBD1. This CDR3 contains 13 residues. Germline assignment: CDR1 GTSNPN and CDR2 SVGIG (reference sequence). V lost 3 bases, J lost 5 bases, and 5 bases stayed unmatched. The CDR3 DNA follows: TGTGCCTGGAGCTGGACAGGGTCCGAGACCCAGTACTTC. Encoded protein: CAWSWTGSETQYF.

The chain has TRBV7-9 and TRBJ1-2, with D unresolved. Trimming left V 5 bases short and J 4 bases short, with 20 bases between. The CDR3 loop spans 16 amino acids. Germline V gene lookup returns CDR1 SEHNR and CDR2 FQNEAQ (reference sequence). CDR3 in DNA: TGTGCCAGCAGCCCTCCCCTTAAGACTGTATTCTATGGCTACACCTTC. Protein sequence: CASSPPLKTVFYGYTF.

This chain links TRBV7-3 with TRBJ1-2; D may be TRBD1 (6 bases). The CDR3 length is 16 residues. V was cut by 5 bases and J by 6 bases, with 22 bases left in between. Germline-derived CDR1 and CDR2 are SGHTA and FQGTGA. The CDR3 here is CASSKNTWGGSDGYTF. CDR3 coding DNA: TGTGCCAGCAGCAAGAATACCTGGGGGGGCTCCGATGGCTACACCTTC.

This chain links TRBV2 with TRBJ2-2; TRBD1 matches at 7 bases. With V trimmed by 6 bases and J by 3 bases, 7 bases remained unmatched. In germline, CDR1 is SNHLY, CDR2 FYNNEI. The length of the CDR3 is 15 residues. CDR3 coding DNA: TGTGCCAGCAGATCAGGGGGTTGGGACACCGGGGAGCTGTTTTTT. It yields the protein CASRSGGWDTGELFF.

The V call is TRBV19, the J call TRBJ1-3, with 7 bases fitting TRBD1. V gave up 5 bases and J gave up 0 bases; unmatched junction bases: 7. The germline V gene encodes CDR1 LNHDA and CDR2 SQIVND (reference sequence). The CDR3 extends over 16 amino acids. In DNA, the CDR3 is TGTGCCAGTAGTCCTTCTTGGGACAGCTCTGGAAACACCATATATTTT. This gives the protein CASSPSWDSSGNTIYF.